One and the same sample provided the 29 T cell receptor beta chains below, sequenced in a study of T cells after yellow fever vaccination. TCRdb itself ran the 5' RACE reads through MiXCR, one entry per CDR3 protein. Of about 96,000 distinct CDR3 sequences listed, 7.5% to 10% are singletons. The sequences come from CD8+ T cells not binding an NS4B(214-222) dextramer, sorted from PBMCs, collected roughly 14 days after the first yellow fever vaccination. These receptors all stem from a man aged 18 to 29 who received the YFV17D yellow fever vaccine.

The chain combines TRBV7-9 with TRBJ2-3; weak D call: TRBD2 (5 bases). V lost 4 bases and J lost 1, with 12 bases in between. CDR1 is SEHNR, CDR2 FQNEAQ, per germline (reference sequence). The CDR3 extends over 15 amino acids. The CDR3 bases are TGTGCCAGCAGCTCAGACCCCGGGGGCACAGATACGCAGTATTTT. Amino acids: CASSSDPGGTDTQYF.

This clonotype came up a few times. The chain recombines TRBV7-9 with TRBJ1-4, with D uncertain. The germline gives CDR1 SEHNR, CDR2 FQNEAQ (reference sequence). Trimming shortened V by 4 bases and J by 8 bases, and 14 bases separated the two germline ends. The CDR3 extends over 14 amino acids. CDR3 DNA sequence: TGTGCCAGCAGCTCAGATCTTGTGCGGGAAAAACTGTTTTTT. Its translation is CASSSDLVREKLFF.

The V gene is TRBV3-1, the J gene TRBJ2-7; D gene uncertain. The CDR3 length is 15 residues. V was cut by 4 bases and J by 0 bases, with 13 bases left in between. The germline V gene has CDR1 LGHDT and CDR2 YNNKEL (reference sequence). The CDR3 nucleotides are TGTGCCAGCAGCCCGGGCAGCCTGGACTCCTACGAGCAGTACTTC. Translating gives CASSPGSLDSYEQYF.

The rearrangement uses TRBV5-4 and TRBJ2-5; a possible D gene is TRBD2 (5 bases). Looked up from germline, CDR1 is SGHNT and CDR2 is YYREEE (reference sequence). The CDR3 extends over 14 amino acids. V was shortened by 4 bases and J by 4 bases, with 14 bases between the two germline ends. CDR3 in DNA: TGTGCCAGCAGCCCTGAGGGCCTCGGAGAGACCCAGTACTTC. Amino acid sequence: CASSPEGLGETQYF.

The CDR3 sequence is CASSFLTGGVTDTQYF. The CDR3 DNA reads as TGTGCCAGCAGCTTTCTCACGGGGGGCGTCACAGATACGCAGTATTTT. The chain employs TRBV11-2 and TRBJ2-3; possible D gene TRBD2, 7 bases. CDR1 SGHAT and CDR2 FQNNGV come from the germline V gene. This CDR3 has 16 amino acids. V was clipped by 3 bases and J by 2 bases, with 15 bases between them.

This clonotype has a count of ten or more. This chain joins TRBV27 and TRBJ2-7, with D perhaps matching TRBD1 or TRBD2 (5 bases each). V lost 5 bases and J 4 bases, leaving 18 bases between the germline ends. The CDR3 runs 15 residues. Germline V gene lookup returns CDR1 MNHEY and CDR2 SMNVEV (reference sequence). CDR3 DNA sequence: TGTGCCAGCAGTCAAACCGGGACCCTGGGGTACGAGCAGTACTTC. Its translation: CASSQTGTLGYEQYF.

In DNA, the CDR3 is TGCGCCAGCAGCCACGTCCTAGCGGGGGTCTACAATGAGCAGTTCTTC. It encodes CASSHVLAGVYNEQFF. The V and J genes are TRBV4-3 and TRBJ2-1; 10 bases fit TRBD2. V was clipped by 3 bases and J by 3 bases; unmatched bases: 5. The V gene's germline CDR1 is LGHNA and CDR2 YSLEER. The CDR3 has 16 residues.

The V call is TRBV4-2, the J call TRBJ2-5; D is unclear. V lost 0 bases and J 2 bases, leaving 7 bases between the germline ends. This CDR3 is built from 14 residues. Germline-derived CDR1 and CDR2 are LGHNA and YNFKEQ. The CDR3, as DNA: TGTGCCAGCAGCCAAGAATACGGTCAAGAGACCCAGTACTTC. Residues: CASSQEYGQETQYF.

This chain connects TRBV12-3 or TRBV12-4 to TRBJ2-7; possibly TRBD1 for D (6 bases). V was trimmed by 5 bases and J by 3 bases, leaving 11 bases between them. There are 13 residues in the CDR3. This CDR3 reads CASSRTAIYEQYV. In nucleotides, the CDR3 is TGTGCCAGCAGTAGGACAGCCATCTACGAGCAGTACGTC.

The V gene is TRBV20-1, the J gene TRBJ2-1; 8 bases agree with TRBD2. After removal of 0 bases from V and 0 bases from J, the junction contained 4 bases not matched to a gene. Germline loops: CDR1 DFQATT, CDR2 SNEGSKA (reference sequence). The CDR3 totals 16 residues. DNA for the CDR3: TGCAGTGCTAGAGATTTACGGGGGGGCTCCTACAATGAGCAGTTCTTC. Protein sequence: CSARDLRGGSYNEQFF.

This clonotype has at least ten counts. The chain couples TRBV6-5 to TRBJ1-1; TRBD1 aligns across 7 bases. Looked up from germline, CDR1 is MNHEY and CDR2 is SVGAGI. The CDR3 is made up of 16 amino acids. V was pared by 7 bases and J by 4 bases, with 15 bases of the junction left unmatched. The CDR3 bases are TGTGCCAGCACTCTCGCCTGGGGAGGGGGCGGCACTGAAGCTTTCTTT. This translates into CASTLAWGGGGTEAFF.

The rearrangement joins TRBV15 to TRBJ2-5, with D perhaps assigned TRBD1 or TRBD2 (7 bases each). This CDR3 contains 18 residues. The germline V gene encodes CDR1 LNHNV and CDR2 YYDKDF (reference sequence). V lost 0 bases and J lost 2, with 19 bases in between. The CDR3 sequence is CATSRDRAGDSRQETQYF. The DNA of the CDR3 is TGTGCCACCAGCAGAGATCGGGCGGGGGACAGCCGTCAAGAGACCCAGTACTTC.

The chain uses TRBV14 and TRBJ2-2; D gene unclear. V lost 5 bases and J lost 3, with 7 bases in between. CDR3 size: 13 residues. CDR1 and CDR2 from the germline V gene are SGHDN and FVKESK. The CDR3 region has the DNA TGTGCCAGCAGCATATGGGACACCGGGGAGCTGTTTTTT. Translation gives CASSIWDTGELFF. The variable domain in full, with the rest retrieved from reference TRBV14 and TRBJ2-2, is EAGVTQFPSHSVIEKGQTVTLRCDPISGHDNLYWYRRVMGKEIKFLLHFVKESKQDESGMPNNRFLAERTGGTYSTLKVQPAELEDSGVYFCASSIWDTGELFFGEGSRLTVL.

This clonotype was picked up a small number of times. This chain connects TRBV7-2 to TRBJ1-2, with 10 bases aligning to TRBD1. The CDR3 loop spans 13 amino acids. The V gene's germline CDR1 is SGHTA and CDR2 FQGNSA. V was pared by 1 base and J by 7 bases, with 0 bases of the junction left unmatched. The CDR3 DNA reads as TGTGCCAGCAGCTTAGGACAGGGGGCTGGCTACACCTTC. Translated: CASSLGQGAGYTF.

This clonotype has only a few counts. The chain is built from TRBV7-2 and TRBJ2-1; 9 nucleotides align to TRBD1. The CDR3 runs 15 residues. Germline loops: CDR1 SGHTA, CDR2 FQGNSA. V lost 1 base to trimming and J lost 7 bases; unmatched junction nucleotides: 5. The CDR3 sequence is CASSLGTGAFNEQFF. CDR3 sequence (DNA): TGTGCCAGCAGCTTAGGGACAGGGGCCTTTAATGAGCAGTTCTTC.

The chain employs TRBV15 and TRBJ1-5; the D is unclear. Germline CDR1 reads LNHNV; CDR2 reads YYDKDF (reference sequence). The CDR3 covers 15 residues. V lost 1 base and J lost 4, with 11 bases in between. The DNA for the CDR3 is TGTGCCACCAGCAGAGTCCCGGGGTCAAATCAGCCCCAGCATTTT. Translating it yields CATSRVPGSNQPQHF.

This clonotype was seen a few times. The V and J genes are TRBV4-3 and TRBJ2-5, with D hard to call. The CDR3 consists of 16 residues. Germline CDR1 LGHNA, CDR2 YSLEER. The ends were cut back, 4 bases at V and 0 bases at J, with 15 bases in the middle. For the CDR3, the DNA is TGCGCCAGCAGCCCCCTTTTCAAGCAGTACCAAGAGACCCAGTACTTC. This gives the protein CASSPLFKQYQETQYF.

The V call is TRBV2, the J call TRBJ2-5, with 9 bases that match TRBD1. There are 15 residues in the CDR3. Germline CDR1 and CDR2: SNHLY and FYNNEI. Losses at the gene ends were 4 bases for V and 0 bases for J; bases not matched to a gene: 3. The CDR3 spells CASSGTGENQETQYF. The CDR3 region has the DNA TGTGCCAGCAGTGGGACAGGGGAGAACCAAGAGACCCAGTACTTC.

This clonotype was seen only a few times. This chain connects TRBV5-1 to TRBJ1-1, with D possibly TRBD1 on 5 matching bases. CDR1 SGHRS and CDR2 YFSETQ come from the germline V gene. Trimming pared 2 bases from V and 1 base from J, leaving 12 bases between. The CDR3 extends over 15 amino acids. The CDR3 region is CASSLTGTPNTEAFF. In nucleotides, the CDR3 is TGCGCCAGCAGCTTAACCGGGACGCCGAACACTGAAGCTTTCTTT.

This clonotype was observed a handful of times. This rearrangement joins TRBV6-2 or TRBV6-3 to TRBJ2-5, with TRBD1 matching over 8 bases. The CDR3 contains 15 residues. The trim removed 8 bases at V and 2 bases at J, leaving 10 bases unmatched. CDR1 MNHEY and CDR2 SVGEGT come from the germline V gene. The chain's CDR3 is CASHLLRTGQETQYF. In DNA form, the CDR3 reads TGTGCCAGCCACCTCCTCCGGACAGGGCAAGAGACCCAGTACTTC.

Ten or more counts support this clonotype. The chain has TRBV5-1 and TRBJ2-6; D not certain. Trimming pared 4 bases from V and 4 bases from J, leaving 9 bases between. The germline gives CDR1 SGHRS, CDR2 YFSETQ. The CDR3 extends over 14 amino acids. CDR3 nucleotide sequence: TGCGCCAGCAGCCTTGGTTCGGGGGCCAACGTCCTGACTTTC. As protein: CASSLGSGANVLTF.

This chain connects TRBV7-6 to TRBJ2-6; D perhaps matches TRBD1 (8 bases). This CDR3 spans 17 amino acids. V lost 2 bases and J lost 2, with 13 bases in between. Germline CDR1 reads SGHVS; CDR2 reads FNYEAQ. The CDR3 DNA reads TGTGCCAGCAGCTTATGGACAGGGAGGGCTGGGGCCAACGTCCTGACTTTC. As protein: CASSLWTGRAGANVLTF. Looking up the rest from reference TRBV7-6 and TRBJ2-6 gives the full variable domain: GAGVSQSPRYKVTKRGQDVALRCDPISGHVSLYWYRQALGQGPEFLTYFNYEAQQDKSGLPNDRFSAERPEGSISTLTIQRTEQRDSAMYRCASSLWTGRAGANVLTFGAGSRLTVL.

This clonotype was picked up a small number of times. An end of the junction differs from the germline gene, which may be a read error. V and J are TRBV6-1 and TRBJ2-2; either TRBD1 or TRBD2 may fit D (5 bases each). In germline, CDR1 is MNHNS, CDR2 SASEGT. The CDR3 extends over 14 amino acids. The CDR3 DNA follows: TGTGCCAGCGGGACCGAGGCGAAGACCGGGGAGCTGTTTTTT. Amino acids: CASGTEAKTGELFF.

The sample holds many counts of this clonotype. The genes are TRBV20-1 and TRBJ2-3, with TRBD2 matching over 14 bases. The V segment lost 0 bases and the J segment 5 bases; nucleotides outside the gene matches: 7. Per germline, CDR1 DFQATT and CDR2 SNEGSKA (reference sequence). This CDR3 spans 17 amino acids. The CDR3 DNA sequence: TGCAGTGCTAGAGATCCCGGGACTAGCGGGGGAAGAGATACGCAGTATTTT. As protein: CSARDPGTSGGRDTQYF.

This clonotype was counted between two and nine times. CDR3 nucleotide sequence: TGTGCCAGCAGCCCCATAGAGGCGGGAAACACCATATATTTT. Translated: CASSPIEAGNTIYF. The chain combines TRBV7-6 with TRBJ1-3; no clear D. CDR3 length: 14 residues. Deletions cut 5 bases from V and 4 bases from J, with 12 bases between. The germline V gene encodes CDR1 SGHVS and CDR2 FNYEAQ.

The chain couples TRBV28 to TRBJ1-5, with a tentative D call TRBD1 (5 bases). The V gene lost 7 bases and the J gene lost 0 bases, with 13 bases spanning the gap. The germline CDR1 and CDR2 sequences are MDHEN and SYDVKM. This CDR3 region has 15 residues. Here the CDR3 DNA reads TGTGCCAGCACCCTGACAGCGTATAGCAATCAGCCCCAGCATTTT. This codes for CASTLTAYSNQPQHF.

This clonotype has only a few counts. This chain connects TRBV2 to TRBJ2-7, with 8 positions matching TRBD1. The CDR3 is 14 amino acids. From germline, CDR1 is SNHLY and CDR2 FYNNEI. Unmatched junction bases numbered 10, after V lost 7 bases and J lost 5 bases. CDR3 sequence: CASTGQGNINEQYF. The CDR3 nucleotides are TGTGCCAGCACTGGACAGGGAAATATTAACGAGCAGTACTTC.

This clonotype was counted between two and nine times. The chain is built from TRBV24-1 and TRBJ2-1; 10 positions agree with TRBD2. Germline lookup yields CDR1 KGHDR and CDR2 SFDVKD. The CDR3 is 14 amino acids. V shed 7 bases and J 6 bases; nucleotides not matched to a gene: 5. The CDR3 reads CATSRTSGINEQFF. The CDR3 region has the DNA TGTGCCACCAGCCGGACTAGCGGCATCAATGAGCAGTTCTTC.

This clonotype occurred a few times. CDR3 DNA: TGTGCCAGCATAAAAAGTTCCTCTTCTAGCACAGATACGCAGTATTTT. It yields the protein CASIKSSSSSTDTQYF. The rearrangement links TRBV2 to TRBJ2-3, with no clear D. The CDR3 has 16 amino acids. The germline V gene encodes CDR1 SNHLY and CDR2 FYNNEI. V shed 7 bases and J shed 0 bases, with 17 bases lying between them.